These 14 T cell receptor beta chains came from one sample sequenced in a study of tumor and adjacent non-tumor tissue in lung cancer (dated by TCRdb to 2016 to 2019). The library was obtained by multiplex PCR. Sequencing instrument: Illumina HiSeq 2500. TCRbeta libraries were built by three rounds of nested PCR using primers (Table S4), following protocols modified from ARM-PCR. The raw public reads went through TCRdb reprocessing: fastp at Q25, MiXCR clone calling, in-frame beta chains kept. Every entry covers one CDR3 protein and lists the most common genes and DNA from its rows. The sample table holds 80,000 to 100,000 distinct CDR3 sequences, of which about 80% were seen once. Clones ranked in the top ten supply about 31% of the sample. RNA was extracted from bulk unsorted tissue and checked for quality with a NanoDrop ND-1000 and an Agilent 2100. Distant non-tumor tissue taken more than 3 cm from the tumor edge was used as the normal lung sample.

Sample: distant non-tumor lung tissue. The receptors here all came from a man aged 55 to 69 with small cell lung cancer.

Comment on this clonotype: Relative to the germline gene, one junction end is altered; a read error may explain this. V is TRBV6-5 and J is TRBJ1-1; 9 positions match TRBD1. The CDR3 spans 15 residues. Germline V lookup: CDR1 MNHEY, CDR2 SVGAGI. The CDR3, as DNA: TGTGCCAGTAGTTCACTACCGGACAGGGGCAATGAAGCTTTCTTT. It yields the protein CASSSLPDRGNEAFF.

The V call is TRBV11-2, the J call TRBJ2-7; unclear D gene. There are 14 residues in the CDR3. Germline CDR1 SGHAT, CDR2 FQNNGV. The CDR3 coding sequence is TGTGCCAGCAATCCCGACTTGACCTCCTACGAGCAGTATGTC. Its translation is CASNPDLTSYEQYV.

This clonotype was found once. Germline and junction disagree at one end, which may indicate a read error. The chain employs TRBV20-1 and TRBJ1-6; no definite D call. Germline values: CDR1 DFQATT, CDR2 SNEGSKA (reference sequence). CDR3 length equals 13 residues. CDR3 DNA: TGCAGTGCTAGAAAGACGAAATGGGGTCCCCTCCGCTTT. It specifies CSARKTKWGPLRF.

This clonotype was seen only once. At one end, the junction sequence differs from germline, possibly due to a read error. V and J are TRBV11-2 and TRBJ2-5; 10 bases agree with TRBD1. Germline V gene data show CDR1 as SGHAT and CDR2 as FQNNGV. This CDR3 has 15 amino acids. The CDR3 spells CASSLARQGAGPQHF. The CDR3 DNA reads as TGTGCCAGCAGCTTAGCTCGACAGGGGGCAGGGCCCCAACACTTC. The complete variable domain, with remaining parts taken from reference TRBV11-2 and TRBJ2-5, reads EAGVAQSPRYKIIEKRQSVAFWCNPISGHATLYWYQQILGQGPKLLIQFQNNGVVDDSQLPKDRFSAERLKGVDSTLKIQPAKLEDSAVYLCASSLARQGAGPQHFGPGTRLLVL.

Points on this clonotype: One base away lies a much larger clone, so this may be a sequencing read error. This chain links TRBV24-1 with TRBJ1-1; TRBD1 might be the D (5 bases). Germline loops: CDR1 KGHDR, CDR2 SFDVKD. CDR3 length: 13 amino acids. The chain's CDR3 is CTTSDGTRFGAFF. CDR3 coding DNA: TGTACCACCAGTGATGGGACTCGATTTGGAGCTTTCTTT.

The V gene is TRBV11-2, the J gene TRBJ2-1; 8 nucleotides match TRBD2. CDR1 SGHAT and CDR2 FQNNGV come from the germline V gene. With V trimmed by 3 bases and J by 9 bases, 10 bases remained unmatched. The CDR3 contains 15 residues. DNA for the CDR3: TGTGCCAGCAGCTTCCTAGCGGGTGGGCTGGCTGAGCAGTTCTTC. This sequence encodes CASSFLAGGLAEQFF.

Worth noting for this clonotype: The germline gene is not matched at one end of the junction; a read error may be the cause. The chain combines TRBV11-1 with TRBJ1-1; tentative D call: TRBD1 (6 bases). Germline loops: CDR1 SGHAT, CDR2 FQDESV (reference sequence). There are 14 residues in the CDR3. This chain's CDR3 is CTRSLGRGTTGAFF. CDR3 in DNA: TGTACCAGGAGCTTAGGCAGGGGAACCACTGGAGCTTTCTTT.

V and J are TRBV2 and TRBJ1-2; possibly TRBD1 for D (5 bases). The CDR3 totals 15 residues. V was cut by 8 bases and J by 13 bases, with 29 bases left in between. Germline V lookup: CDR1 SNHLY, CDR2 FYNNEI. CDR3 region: CASLKGRQGDVPITF. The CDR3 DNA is TGTGCCAGCCTAAAGGGGAGGCAGGGTGATGTGCCGATCACCTTC.

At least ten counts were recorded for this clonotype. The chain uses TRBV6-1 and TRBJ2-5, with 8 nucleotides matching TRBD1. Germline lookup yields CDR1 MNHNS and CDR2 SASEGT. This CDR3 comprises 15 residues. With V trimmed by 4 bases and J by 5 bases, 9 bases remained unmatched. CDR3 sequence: CASSVMGQAGETQYF. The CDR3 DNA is TGTGCCAGCAGTGTTATGGGACAGGCGGGGGAGACCCAGTACTTC.

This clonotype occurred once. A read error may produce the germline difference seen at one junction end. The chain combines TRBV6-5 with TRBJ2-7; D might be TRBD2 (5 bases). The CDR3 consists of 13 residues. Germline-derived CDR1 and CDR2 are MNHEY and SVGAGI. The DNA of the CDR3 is TGTGCGAGCCTGCGACTGGACTCCTACGGGCAGTACTTC. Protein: CASLRLDSYGQYF.

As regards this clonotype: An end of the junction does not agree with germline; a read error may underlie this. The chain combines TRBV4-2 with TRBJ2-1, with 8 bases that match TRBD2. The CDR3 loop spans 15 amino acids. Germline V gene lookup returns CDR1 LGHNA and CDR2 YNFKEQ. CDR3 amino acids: CASSRPGLGMDEQFF. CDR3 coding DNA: TGTGCCAGCAGCCGCCCGGGACTAGGGATGGATGAGCAATTCTTC.

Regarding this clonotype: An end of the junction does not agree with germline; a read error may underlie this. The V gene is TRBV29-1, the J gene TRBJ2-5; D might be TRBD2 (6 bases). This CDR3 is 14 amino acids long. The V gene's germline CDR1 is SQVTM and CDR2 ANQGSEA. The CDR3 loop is CSAGNGGSMESQYF. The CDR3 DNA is TGCAGTGCCGGGAATGGGGGGTCGATGGAGAGCCAGTACTTC.

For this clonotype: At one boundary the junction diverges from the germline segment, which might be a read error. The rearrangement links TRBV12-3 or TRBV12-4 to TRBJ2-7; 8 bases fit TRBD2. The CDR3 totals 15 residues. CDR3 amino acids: CASSLKAGDLYEQYF. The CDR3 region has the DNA TGTGCCAGCAGTTTAAAAGCGGGAGATCTCTACGAGCAATACTTC.

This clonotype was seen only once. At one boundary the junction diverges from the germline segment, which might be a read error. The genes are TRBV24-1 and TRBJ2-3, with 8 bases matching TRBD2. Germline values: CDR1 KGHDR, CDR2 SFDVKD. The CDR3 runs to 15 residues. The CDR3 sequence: CTTSTAGDSTDTQYF. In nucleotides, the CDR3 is TGTACCACCAGCACAGCGGGGGATTCCACAGATACGCAGTATTTT.